This TCR beta chain was obtained from a study of shared clonotypes between healthy human individuals. Overall study context: Per donor, three plates held CD4 naive cells, three held CD4 memory, two held CD8 naive and one held CD8 memory.

Sequencing was performed with immunoSEQ multiplex PCR; in TCRdb, only in-frame clones are kept and a portion is missing. The table lists roughly 2.2 million clones, 80% to 95% of them singletons, with more than 0.35% in the top ten. Study-level findings and limits: When naive CD4 clonotypes were compared across a few donors, about 4.8% were shared.

The CDR3 is 16 residues long. V was clipped by 0 bases and J by 3 bases, with 16 bases between them. Germline-derived CDR1 and CDR2 are SGHDT and YYEEEE. With regard to this clone: Its antigen is still unknown.

Donors, without exception, were Caucasian adults residing in Nashville, Tennessee. The CD4+ fraction was divided into a CD45RA+ naive subset and a CD45RA-negative memory subset. The sample was naive CD4+ T cells from PBMCs. Subset given: CD45RA+ positively selected. The source is a man younger than 30 in good health. Some clones in this sample may be carry-over from other donors' samples. The rearrangement links TRBV5-6 to TRBJ2-7; perhaps D is TRBD1 or TRBD2 (5 bases each). The CDR3 region has the DNA TGTGCCAGCAGCTTGGGGGTACGGGACCCTTACTACGAGCAGTACTTC. Its translation: CASSLGVRDPYYEQYF.